Each of the 8 T cell receptor beta chains below was sequenced from the same sample in a study of blood T cell repertoires in COVID-19. Produced via immunoSEQ multiplex PCR; TCRdb's table is partial and in-frame only. The table lists 45,000 to 65,000 clones, approximately 80% of them singletons, with approximately 3.4% in the top ten. Sequencing was carried out using peripheral blood. The source of these receptors is a man in his fifties or sixties with acute or convalescent COVID-19.

This CDR3 reads CASSQRTGGMNTEAFF. The CDR3 bases are TGTGCCAGCTCCCAGAGGACAGGGGGGATGAACACTGAAGCTTTCTTT. This rearrangement joins TRBV18 to TRBJ1-1; TRBD1 aligns across 10 bases. The CDR3 runs to 16 residues. Germline CDR1 reads KGHSH; CDR2 reads LQKENI. The V segment lost 6 bases and the J segment 0 bases; nucleotides outside the gene matches: 7.

The chain couples TRBV6-1 to TRBJ2-3, with D possibly matching TRBD1 (6 bases). This CDR3 has 15 residues. The V end was cut by 2 bases, the J end by 11 bases, with 20 bases between. The germline CDR1 and CDR2 sequences are MNHNS and SASEGT. The CDR3 DNA is TGTGCCAGCAGTGAACGGGCCAGGGGCCCGGACCTGCAGTATTTT. Translating gives CASSERARGPDLQYF.

A single count supports this clone. The J gene is TRBJ2-7, the V gene TRBV6-5; TRBD1 matches at 7 bases. With 5 bases clipped from V and 2 bases from J, the junction kept 6 bases outside the gene matches. This CDR3 has 14 residues. Germline assignment: CDR1 MNHEY and CDR2 SVGAGI. CDR3 nucleotides: TGTGCCAGCAGTACGACAGGGACACCCTACGAGCAGTACTTC. This sequence encodes CASSTTGTPYEQYF.

The chain recombines TRBV9 with TRBJ1-1; TRBD1 matches at 10 bases. The V gene's germline CDR1 is SGDLS and CDR2 YYNGEE. CDR3 length: 15 amino acids. Trimming took 4 bases from V and 5 from J; bases not matched to a gene: 8. The CDR3 sequence is CASSPRQGASTEAFF. As DNA, the CDR3 is TGTGCCAGCAGCCCTCGACAGGGGGCGAGTACTGAAGCTTTCTTT.

The V call is TRBV19, the J call TRBJ2-1, with D unresolved. This CDR3 spans 14 amino acids. Between the trimmed V and J ends, which lost 6 bases and 7 bases, there was a span of 16 bases. From germline, CDR1 is LNHDA and CDR2 SQIVND (reference sequence). CDR3 sequence: CASRHNYGSNEQFF. CDR3 coding DNA: TGTGCCAGTAGGCATAACTACGGATCTAATGAGCAGTTCTTC.

The CDR3 reads CASSLVRGVLHNEQFF. For the CDR3, the DNA is TGTGCCAGCAGCCTAGTTCGGGGGGTCCTACACAATGAGCAGTTCTTC. The chain carries TRBV7-9 and TRBJ2-1; 7 bases agree with TRBD2. There are 16 residues in the CDR3. V lost 5 bases to trimming and J lost 5 bases; unmatched junction nucleotides: 12. The germline CDR1 and CDR2 sequences are SEHNR and FQNEAQ (reference sequence).

The rearrangement uses TRBV6-5 and TRBJ2-5, with 8 bases that match TRBD1. The germline CDR1 and CDR2 sequences are MNHEY and SVGAGI. V trimming: 6 bases; J trimming: 1 base; junction bases outside the gene matches: 4. The CDR3 runs to 14 residues. CDR3 in DNA: TGTGCCAGCAGGACGACAGGGGCCCAAGAGACCCAGTACTTC. It codes for CASRTTGAQETQYF.

This chain joins TRBV24-1 and TRBJ1-2; 8 bases match TRBD1. This CDR3 spans 16 amino acids. Per the germline V gene, CDR1 is KGHDR and CDR2 is SFDVKD. Trimming at V came to 2 bases and at J to 7 bases, leaving 11 bases not matched to a gene. CDR3 DNA: TGTGCCACCAGTGATTCCACTCGACAGGGGATAGGTGGCTACACCTTC. It encodes CATSDSTRQGIGGYTF.